Sequencing of this TCR beta chain was carried out in a study of neurological immune-mediated disorders. The CDR3 is made up of 12 amino acids. Germline assignment: CDR1 DFQATT and CDR2 SNEGSKA (reference sequence). V lost 0 bases, J lost 12 bases, and 5 bases stayed unmatched. Each TCR transcript was tagged with a 10-nucleotide random UMI during 5'RACE. One entry per CDR3 protein results from TCRdb running MiXCR on the 5' RACE reads. The sample lists roughly 120,000 distinct CDR3 sequences; approximately 3.2% were seen once. This clonotype was counted many times. The source of this sequence is a woman aged 30 to 39 with multiple sclerosis. Sequencing input: PBMCs. The chain joins TRBV20-1 to TRBJ1-2, with 9 bases lining up with TRBD1. CDR3 region: CSARDFGDRDTF. As DNA, the CDR3 is TGCAGTGCTAGAGATTTTGGGGACAGGGACACCTTC.